This TCR beta chain came from a study of Graves' ophthalmopathy and Graves' hyperthyroidism. Investigators amplified TCR beta CDR3 regions from RNA transcripts. An initial RT-PCR round employing HTBI primers preceded a second-round multiplex PCR. TCRdb fed the multiplex PCR reads into MiXCR, producing one record per CDR3 protein. The sample shows over a million distinct CDR3 sequences, about 38% of them seen only once. Comment on this clonotype: At one end, the junction sequence differs from germline, possibly due to a read error.

Germline-derived CDR1 and CDR2 are SGHVS and FQNEAQ. The length of the CDR3 is 16 residues. The V and J genes are TRBV7-8 and TRBJ2-7, with D hard to call. The TCR sequence derives from an adult man with Graves' hyperthyroidism. Sequencing was done on a sample of peripheral blood or thyroid tissue (not recorded which). Here the CDR3 reads CASSQVLSQVSPEQYF. The CDR3 region has the DNA TGCGCCAGCAGCCAAGTTTTATCGCAAGTCAGCCCCGAGCAGTACTTC.